This TCR beta chain comes out of a study of metastatic and nonmetastatic thyroid tumors. Prior to thyroid surgery, none of the patients had received any treatment. This clone has just a few counts. TCRdb reprocessed the PCR reads using MiXCR. Of tens of thousands of clones listed, 14% are singletons. The CDR3 loop spans 14 amino acids. V was cut by 0 bases and J by 2 bases, with 7 bases left in between. Germline lookup yields CDR1 MNHEY and CDR2 SVGEGT. This sequence joins TRBV6-2 or TRBV6-3 and TRBJ1-2; D unclear. The receptor comes from a male donor with papillary thyroid cancer or a benign thyroid nodule (not recorded which). Some clones in this sample may be carry-over from other donors' samples. The sample taken for sequencing was blood. CDR3 residues: CASSYSGKNYGYTF. The DNA of the CDR3 is TGTGCCAGCAGTTACTCGGGCAAGAACTATGGCTACACCTTC.